The 5 T cell receptor beta chains in this list originate from one sample, sequenced in a study of blood T cell repertoires in COVID-19. The assay was immunoSEQ multiplex PCR, and TCRdb's table has in-frame clones only and misses some. This repertoire shows roughly 130,000 clones, about four fifths found once; its top ten account for roughly 5.2%. Specimen: peripheral blood. These receptors all stem from a woman aged 70-85 years with COVID-19, enrolled during active disease.

This clone was counted only a few times. CDR3 in DNA: TGTGCCAGCAGCCCAAGGACAGAGGGGAATTCACCCCTCCACTTT. This encodes CASSPRTEGNSPLHF. The chain employs TRBV7-2 and TRBJ1-6; a possible D gene is TRBD1 (6 bases). This CDR3 has 15 residues. V shed 5 bases and J shed 7 bases, with 15 bases lying between them. Germline values: CDR1 SGHTA, CDR2 FQGNSA. Looking up the rest from reference TRBV7-2 and TRBJ1-6 gives the full variable domain: GAGVSQSPSNKVTEKGKDVELRCDPISGHTALYWYRQSLGQGLEFLIYFQGNSAPDKSGLPSDRFSAERTGGSVSTLTIQRTQQEDSAVYLCASSPRTEGNSPLHFGNGTRLTVT.

V and J are TRBV18 and TRBJ2-1; the D gene is possibly TRBD2 (6 bases). CDR3 length: 14 amino acids. Germline V gives CDR1 KGHSH, CDR2 LQKENI. V lost 2 bases and J lost 13, with 18 bases in between. CDR3 nucleotides: TGTGCCAGCTCACCATTAGCGGAAGGTAGTCTACAGTTCTTC. Its translation: CASSPLAEGSLQFF.

This rearrangement joins TRBV3-1 (or the pseudogene TRBV3-2) to TRBJ1-3, with D tentatively TRBD1 (5 bases). This CDR3 contains 13 residues. V was shortened by 4 bases and J by 7 bases, with 11 bases between the two germline ends. The germline V gene encodes CDR1 LGHDT and CDR2 YNNKEL (reference sequence). CDR3 bases: TGTGCCAGCAGCCTGTCTCGGGGGAACACCATATATTTT. This gives the protein CASSLSRGNTIYF.

As concerns this clone: Sequence at one end of the junction differs from germline and may be a read error. The chain recombines TRBV28 with TRBJ1-2; tentative D call: TRBD1 (6 bases). This CDR3 is 13 amino acids long. The germline gives CDR1 MDHEN, CDR2 SYDVKM. This chain's CDR3 is CASRLGANYGYTF. The CDR3 DNA is TGTGCCAGCCGTTTGGGGGCCAACTATGGCTACACCTTC.

The CDR3 here is CAWWQENTEAFF. The CDR3, as DNA: TGTGCCTGGTGGCAGGAGAACACTGAAGCTTTCTTT. The chain links TRBV30 to TRBJ1-1; D unresolved. V was trimmed by 5 bases and J by 1 base, leaving 8 bases between them. Germline V gives CDR1 GTSNPN, CDR2 SVGIG (reference sequence). CDR3 length equals 12 residues.